This entry is about one TCR beta chain. V lost 2 bases to trimming and J lost 1 base, with 8 bases between them. CDR1 is SGHVS, CDR2 FQNEAQ, per germline. The CDR3 runs 14 residues. The authors' processing: Amplification of reference gene primers provided the estimated nucleated cell counts. Profiling relied on immunoSEQ multiplex PCR, and the TCRdb table lists in-frame clones only, not all of them. V and J calls and clone size are those listed in that table; D and trimming were worked out from the DNA. Here the sample spans over 60,000 clones, about 90% being singletons. The sample originates from a study of blood T cell repertoires in COVID-19. Turning to the study itself: Acute-phase and convalescent COVID-19 samples originated in the United States, Italy and Spain. Nucleic acid was either cDNA or gDNA, and it came from T cells, B-cell-depleted T cells, or PBMCs.

The chain uses TRBV7-8 and TRBJ1-2; D is undetermined. The sequence derives from a man aged 50 or older with acute or convalescent COVID-19. Sequencing used peripheral blood. DNA for the CDR3: TGTGCCAGCAGCTTAACCAGCGGTAACTATGGCTACACCTTC. Its protein is CASSLTSGNYGYTF.